Ten or more counts support the clone carrying this T cell receptor (beta chain). What it binds is not known. This sample is drawn from a study of T cells in Graves' hyperthyroidism and ophthalmopathy. Study overall: Peripheral blood was acquired at first diagnosis, ahead of any therapy whatsoever. Findings and limits, study-wide: It was a median roughly six months before onset that the model predicted ophthalmopathy.

From RNA transcripts, TCR beta CDR3 regions were amplified. HTBI primers were the set used in a first-round RT-PCR of the TCR CDR3. TCRdb recomputed calls from the multiplex PCR reads with MiXCR, one row per CDR3 protein. The profile shows about 360,000 distinct CDR3 sequences, over 10% of them singletons. Patients counted as stable if ophthalmopathy did not develop within 18 months. This clonotype was sampled from a woman in her late teens or twenties with Graves' hyperthyroidism. The sequenced material came from blood.

The CDR3 bases are TGTGCCTGGAGTGTGGGACAGGGGCAACACGAGCAGTACTTC. It translates to CAWSVGQGQHEQYF. The chain carries TRBV30 and TRBJ2-7, with 10 bases aligning to TRBD1. The CDR3 is 14 amino acids. CDR1 is GTSNPN, CDR2 SVGIG, per germline (reference sequence). V was clipped by 0 bases and J by 5 bases; unmatched bases: 4.